This TCR beta chain was recorded in a study of human T cells and chemical hapten exposure. This CDR3 contains 14 residues. The V and J ends lost 0 bases and 7 bases respectively, with 12 bases between them. CDR1 SGHDN and CDR2 FVKESK come from the germline V gene. The time point: pre-sensitization, week 0. Treatment defined: therapeutic diphenylcyclopropenone sensitization with weekly scalp DPC. Blood was drawn before each patch test was applied. Library preparation tagged each individual cDNA molecule with a unique molecular identifier. TCRdb reprocessed the RACE reads with MiXCR, giving one entry per CDR3 protein. The sample holds roughly 380,000 distinct CDR3 sequences; 4.5% to 5.5% are singletons and the top ten take approximately 2.4%.

The sample in question was whole blood, obtained in connection with sensitization to the hapten diphenylcyclopropenone (DPC). The V and J genes are TRBV14 and TRBJ1-1, with no clear D. The receptor was derived from a woman aged 50 to 60 with alopecia areata. Some clones in this sample may be carry-over from other donors' samples. DNA for the CDR3: TGTGCCAGCAGCCAAGATTGGGCAGAGGGTGAAGCTTTCTTT. This sequence encodes CASSQDWAEGEAFF.